This T cell receptor (beta chain) was captured by sequencing in a study of CD8 T cells in ankylosing spondylitis. Study-wide results and limits: As reported, disease-linked clones showed significant enrichment in matched ankylosing spondylitis synovial fluid.

The germline V gene encodes CDR1 SGHAT and CDR2 FQNNGV. J gave up 2 bases and V 0 bases, and 4 bases lay outside the gene matches. The CDR3 has 15 amino acids. 5'-RACE, quantitative and with molecular barcodes, yielded the TCR beta libraries. In TCRdb, the 5' RACE reads were re-called with MiXCR into one record per CDR3 protein. The table lists some 180,000 distinct CDR3 sequences, roughly 20% of them singletons. This clonotype occurred many times. Its target is not known. The sequence derives from a male donor aged 10-30 years with ankylosing spondylitis or in good health (not recorded which). The chain recombines TRBV11-2 with TRBJ2-7, with TRBD1 identical over 7 bases. The material sequenced was blood, either unsorted or a sorted T cell fraction (not recorded which). In nucleotides, the CDR3 is TGTGCCAGCAGCTTAGAGGGACAGAGGACCTACGAGCAGTACTTC. This sequence encodes CASSLEGQRTYEQYF.